These 10 T cell receptor beta chains originate from one sample sequenced in a study of blood T cell repertoires in COVID-19. Sequencing was performed with immunoSEQ multiplex PCR; in TCRdb, only in-frame clones are kept and a portion is missing. The sample yields about 360,000 clones, around 87% seen once. Source material: peripheral blood. The receptors were gathered from a human donor in a cohort sampled during active COVID-19.

The chain joins TRBV10-3 to TRBJ1-3, with D tentatively TRBD1 (6 bases). This CDR3 region has 15 residues. Trimming shortened V by 6 bases and J by 0 bases, and 12 bases separated the two germline ends. The germline gives CDR1 ENHRY, CDR2 SYGVKD. CDR3 protein: CAIRGGTNSGNTIYF. The CDR3 coding sequence is TGTGCCATCAGGGGGGGGACAAACTCTGGAAACACCATATATTTT.

This clone is a singleton in its sample. This chain joins TRBV7-8 and TRBJ1-1; no reliable D call. Germline assignment: CDR1 SGHVS and CDR2 FQNEAQ. Trimming removed 3 bases at V and 0 bases at J, with 8 bases between. CDR3 length equals 14 residues. This CDR3 is CASSFGVVNTEAFF. The CDR3 nucleotides read TGTGCCAGCAGCTTTGGAGTAGTGAACACTGAAGCTTTCTTT.

The V gene is TRBV7-3, the J gene TRBJ2-1; D possibly corresponds to TRBD2 (6 bases). V lost 1 base and J lost 13, with 11 bases in between. Germline V gives CDR1 SGHTA, CDR2 FQGTGA. CDR3 size: 12 residues. The CDR3 loop reads CASSLKGGTQFF. Here the CDR3 DNA reads TGTGCCAGCAGCTTAAAGGGCGGGACTCAGTTCTTC.

The J gene is TRBJ1-1, the V gene TRBV12-5; possible D gene TRBD1, 6 bases. The CDR3 sequence is 17 residues long. Germline V gene data show CDR1 as LGHNT and CDR2 as FRNRAP. Trimming stripped 6 bases from V and 1 base from J, with 21 bases between. CDR3 nucleotides: TGTGCTAGTGGCAGTACAGGGATCGTTCTCTCGAACACTGAAGCTTTCTTT. This gives the protein CASGSTGIVLSNTEAFF.

The chain joins TRBV24-1 to TRBJ2-3; the match to TRBD2 covers 10 bases. Germline V lookup: CDR1 KGHDR, CDR2 SFDVKD. This CDR3 spans 15 amino acids. The junction had 6 bases not matched to a gene; V was cut back by 10 bases and J by 0 bases. The CDR3 here is CATSTSGDSTDTQYF. The CDR3 nucleotides are TGTGCCACTAGCACTAGCGGGGATAGCACAGATACGCAGTATTTT.

The chain recombines TRBV20-1 with TRBJ2-5; 14 nucleotides agree with TRBD2. There are 17 residues in the CDR3. The V segment lost 3 bases and the J segment 3 bases; nucleotides outside the gene matches: 9. Germline assignment: CDR1 DFQATT and CDR2 SNEGSKA (reference sequence). The CDR3 here is CSASDRRGLAGEETQYF. The DNA of the CDR3 is TGCAGTGCTAGTGATAGAAGGGGACTAGCGGGGGAAGAGACCCAGTACTTC.

This clone has only a few counts. The rearrangement links TRBV7-9 to TRBJ2-2; D possibly corresponds to TRBD1 (6 bases). The germline V gene has CDR1 SEHNR and CDR2 FQNEAQ (reference sequence). V was shortened by 5 bases and J by 5 bases, with 21 bases between the two germline ends. This CDR3 is built from 17 residues. The DNA for the CDR3 is TGTGCCAGCAGCCCAGGCCTCTGGTGGGGGCGGACCGGGGAGCTGTTTTTT. Protein sequence: CASSPGLWWGRTGELFF.

This clone was counted a single time. The chain is built from TRBV11-3 and TRBJ2-5, with a possible D match to TRBD1 (7 bases). In germline, CDR1 is SGHNT, CDR2 YENEEA. This CDR3 contains 15 residues. V was cut by 1 base and J by 3 bases, with 12 bases left in between. The CDR3: CASSLGGGGEETQYF. DNA for the CDR3: TGTGCCAGCAGCTTAGGAGGGGGCGGGGAAGAGACCCAGTACTTC.

The gene calls are TRBV5-1 and TRBJ1-1, with D uncertain. Trimming took 6 bases from V and 1 from J, leaving 25 bases between them. Germline CDR1 SGHRS, CDR2 YFSETQ. The CDR3 is made up of 18 amino acids. CDR3 in DNA: TGCGCCAGCAACCCCAGTCCAGACAAGACCTCGTGGAACACTGAAGCTTTCTTT. This sequence encodes CASNPSPDKTSWNTEAFF.

The V call is TRBV5-8, the J call TRBJ2-1, with 9 bases identical to TRBD1. The CDR3 has 15 residues. The V and J ends lost 4 bases and 2 bases, in that order; junction bases with no gene match: 4. Germline CDR1 and CDR2: SGHTS and YDEGEE. CDR3 residues: CASSRDRETYNEQFF. The CDR3 nucleotides are TGTGCCAGCAGCAGGGACAGGGAAACCTACAATGAGCAGTTCTTC.